The clone carrying this TCR beta chain was counted between two and nine times. One entry per CDR3 protein results from TCRdb running MiXCR on the reads. The sample has 450,000 to 550,000 distinct CDR3 sequences; approximately 16% are singletons. This CDR3 is built from 16 residues. The V and J ends lost 0 bases and 8 bases, in that order; junction bases with no gene match: 6. Germline CDR1 reads SGDLS; CDR2 reads YYNGEE. This entry belongs to a study of T cell repertoires in cytomegalovirus infection. At the level of the study: In public TCR beta signatures, there were indications of both CMV infection and matching HLA type.

This chain connects TRBV9 to TRBJ2-1, with 12 bases aligning to TRBD2. Sequencing was carried out using CD8+ T cells from PBMCs. The sequence came from a human donor in good health (CMV status not recorded). Some clones in this sample may be carry-over from other donors' samples. The CDR3 coding sequence is TGTGCCAGCAGCGTAGAGCCTAGCGGGAGGGTCGATGAGCAGTTCTTC. Residues: CASSVEPSGRVDEQFF.